Each of the 30 T cell receptor beta chains below was sequenced from the same sample in a study of blood T cell repertoires in COVID-19. Assay: immunoSEQ multiplex PCR; the TCRdb copy retains only in-frame clones and omits some. This table has around 46,000 clones, about 85% appearing once. Sequenced input: peripheral blood. Receptors originate from a human donor in a cohort sampled during active COVID-19.

The rearrangement joins TRBV9 to TRBJ2-2; 14 bases line up with TRBD2. The V gene end was trimmed by 3 bases and the J gene end by 1 base; junction bases not matched to a gene: 2. The CDR3 totals 17 residues. Germline-derived CDR1 and CDR2 are SGDLS and YYNGEE. The CDR3: CASSATSGGVNTGELFF. DNA of the CDR3: TGTGCCAGCAGCGCGACTAGCGGGGGGGTGAACACCGGGGAGCTGTTTTTT.

The V gene is TRBV7-3, the J gene TRBJ2-3; D is perhaps TRBD2 (5 bases). Germline values: CDR1 SGHTA, CDR2 FQGTGA. The V end was cut by 2 bases, the J end by 0 bases, with 12 bases between. CDR3 length equals 16 residues. The CDR3 sequence: CASSLSAATSTDTQYF. CDR3 nucleotide sequence: TGTGCCAGCAGCTTATCAGCGGCAACTAGCACAGATACGCAGTATTTT.

The gene calls are TRBV5-1 and TRBJ2-1, with TRBD2 as a possible D gene (6 bases). The CDR3 has 15 amino acids. V lost 4 bases and J 0 bases, leaving 11 bases between the germline ends. Germline CDR1 SGHRS, CDR2 YFSETQ. CDR3 DNA sequence: TGCGCCAGCAGCCCAATAGCGGACTCCTACAATGAGCAGTTCTTC. Protein: CASSPIADSYNEQFF. Drawing the rest from reference TRBV5-1 and TRBJ2-1, the complete variable domain is KAGVTQTPRYLIKTRGQQVTLSCSPISGHRSVSWYQQTPGQGLQFLFEYFSETQRNKGNFPGRFSGRQFSNSRSEMNVSTLELGDSALYLCASSPIADSYNEQFFGPGTRLTVL.

The chain is built from TRBV4-1 and TRBJ1-3, with D perhaps matching TRBD1 (6 bases). Trimming took 0 bases from V and 4 from J, leaving 19 bases between them. Germline V gene sequence: CDR1 MGHRA, CDR2 YSYEKL. The CDR3 has 18 residues. CDR3 DNA: TGCGCCAGCAGCCAAGATCGCTGGGGGGGGGCTTCGGGAAACACCATATATTTT. Amino acid sequence: CASSQDRWGGASGNTIYF.

The genes are TRBV3-1 (or the pseudogene TRBV3-2) and TRBJ2-5, with 7 bases identical to TRBD2. The germline V gene encodes CDR1 LGHDT and CDR2 YNNKEL (reference sequence). The ends lost 4 bases at V and 4 bases at J; junction bases unmatched: 12. The CDR3 covers 16 residues. The CDR3 loop is CASSLRGLGRGETQYF. DNA for the CDR3: TGTGCCAGCAGCCTCCGAGGACTAGGGCGGGGAGAGACCCAGTACTTC.

The J gene is TRBJ2-5, the V gene TRBV7-2; TRBD1 matches 7 bases. CDR1 and CDR2 from the germline V gene are SGHTA and FQGNSA. CDR3 length: 15 amino acids. Germline trimming cut 4 bases from V and 7 bases from J; bases unmatched to any gene: 12. The CDR3 spells CASSSSGTEKGTQYF. The CDR3 DNA is TGTGCCAGCAGCTCGTCCGGGACAGAGAAAGGGACCCAGTACTTC.

The rearrangement joins TRBV6-6 to TRBJ2-7; tentative D call: TRBD2 (6 bases). V was cut by 0 bases and J by 2 bases, with 11 bases left in between. The CDR3 contains 15 residues. Germline V gene data show CDR1 as MNHNY and CDR2 as SVGAGI (reference sequence). CDR3 amino acids: CASSYSGGSTYEQYF. The CDR3 DNA reads as TGTGCCAGCAGTTACTCTGGAGGGTCCACCTACGAGCAGTACTTC.

The chain combines TRBV3-1 (or the pseudogene TRBV3-2) with TRBJ1-2; 7 bases fit TRBD1. The length of the CDR3 is 13 residues. V trimming: 3 bases; J trimming: 3 bases; junction bases outside the gene matches: 1. Germline V gene sequence: CDR1 LGHDT, CDR2 YNNKEL (reference sequence). CDR3 nucleotide sequence: TGTGCCAGCAGCCATGGGACAGACTATGGCTACACCTTC. Translated: CASSHGTDYGYTF.

The chain combines TRBV12-3 or TRBV12-4 with TRBJ2-7; D not resolved. Trimming removed 6 bases at V and 2 bases at J, with 11 bases between. CDR3 length equals 13 residues. The CDR3 protein is CASSNPETYEQYF. The CDR3 DNA reads as TGTGCCAGCAGCAACCCGGAGACCTACGAGCAGTACTTC.

This CDR3 reads CASSPQRQGPEQFF. In nucleotides, the CDR3 is TGTGCCAGCTCACCACAAAGACAGGGACCCGAGCAGTTCTTC. The chain combines TRBV18 with TRBJ2-1; the match to TRBD1 covers 7 bases. Per the germline V gene, CDR1 is KGHSH and CDR2 is LQKENI. The length of the CDR3 is 14 residues. V was clipped by 1 base and J by 10 bases; unmatched bases: 7.

V gene TRBV18 combines with J gene TRBJ2-2; TRBD2 agrees at 9 bases. CDR3 size: 15 residues. Losses at the gene ends were 6 bases for V and 7 bases for J; bases not matched to a gene: 9. CDR1 is KGHSH and CDR2 is LQKENI in the germline V gene. The CDR3 protein is CASSEAGGFRGELFF. Here the CDR3 DNA reads TGTGCCAGCTCGGAAGCGGGAGGTTTCCGCGGGGAGCTGTTTTTT.

In this sample, this clone turned up once. This chain connects TRBV9 to TRBJ1-3; 7 nucleotides agree with TRBD1. The junction had 5 bases not matched to a gene; V was cut back by 0 bases and J by 5 bases. Germline CDR1 and CDR2: SGDLS and YYNGEE. CDR3 size: 15 residues. The CDR3 bases are TGTGCCAGCAGCGTAGCCGCACAGGGGAGAAACACCATATATTTT. It is translated as CASSVAAQGRNTIYF.

This chain's CDR3 is CASSIARHNYGYTF. The CDR3 coding sequence is TGTGCCAGTAGTATAGCCAGACACAACTATGGCTACACCTTC. The chain joins TRBV19 to TRBJ1-2; D gene unclear. CDR1 is LNHDA, CDR2 SQIVND, per germline (reference sequence). Deletions cut 1 base from V and 2 bases from J, with 8 bases between. This CDR3 contains 14 residues.

This chain joins TRBV5-1 and TRBJ1-2, with a possible D match to TRBD1 (6 bases). Germline CDR1 reads SGHRS; CDR2 reads YFSETQ. The V end lost 3 bases, the J end lost 7 bases, and 10 bases lay between the germline ends. CDR3 length: 12 residues. CDR3 protein: CASSSQGTGYTF. Written as DNA, the CDR3 is TGCGCCAGCAGCTCACAGGGAACTGGCTACACCTTC.

The chain joins TRBV6-5 to TRBJ2-5; 7 bases are shared with TRBD2. Germline trimming cut 2 bases from V and 4 bases from J; bases unmatched to any gene: 7. Germline V gene sequence: CDR1 MNHEY, CDR2 SVGAGI. There are 15 residues in the CDR3. DNA for the CDR3: TGTGCCAGCAGTTACGGCGCGGGAGCGCGAGAGACCCAGTACTTC. Translation: CASSYGAGARETQYF.

V usage is TRBV27 and J usage is TRBJ1-1; D not certain. This CDR3 is 14 amino acids long. Germline V gives CDR1 MNHEY, CDR2 SMNVEV (reference sequence). The V and J ends lost 4 bases and 1 base respectively, with 10 bases between them. CDR3 nucleotide sequence: TGTGCCAGCAGTTCCAATACAAAGAACACTGAAGCTTTCTTT. Translating gives CASSSNTKNTEAFF.

The V call is TRBV3-1 (or the pseudogene TRBV3-2), the J call TRBJ1-6; 7 bases match TRBD1. The CDR3 length is 15 residues. J was trimmed by 6 bases and V by 3 bases; bases with no gene match: 5. CDR1 and CDR2 (germline): LGHDT, YNNKEL (reference sequence). The CDR3, as DNA: TGTGCCAGCAGCCAGTTACAGGGGATTAATTCACCCCTCCACTTT. Residues: CASSQLQGINSPLHF.

The chain combines TRBV24-1 with TRBJ2-2; 7 bases line up with TRBD1. Germline CDR1 is KGHDR and CDR2 is SFDVKD. The CDR3 sequence is 14 residues long. The trim removed 10 bases at V and 4 bases at J, leaving 8 bases unmatched. The CDR3 region is CATEDRTLTGELFF. DNA of the CDR3: TGTGCCACGGAGGACAGGACCCTCACCGGGGAGCTGTTTTTT.

V is TRBV2 and J is TRBJ1-3; 9 bases are a match to TRBD1. After removal of 10 bases from V and 2 bases from J, the junction contained 6 bases not matched to a gene. CDR3 length equals 14 residues. The germline CDR1 and CDR2 sequences are SNHLY and FYNNEI. The CDR3 is CAKERQGAGNTIYF. The CDR3 region has the DNA TGTGCCAAGGAACGACAGGGGGCTGGAAACACCATATATTTT.

Regarding this clone: One end of the junction fails to match germline, which may point to a read error. J is TRBJ2-1 and V is TRBV7-7; 8 bases line up with TRBD1. CDR3 size: 13 residues. In germline, CDR1 is SSHAT, CDR2 FNYEAQ (reference sequence). This chain's CDR3 is CASSTGQGNEQFF. In nucleotides, the CDR3 is TGTGCTAGCAGCACCGGACAGGGCAATGAGCAGTTCTTC.

Details on this clone: Sequence at one end of the junction differs from germline and may be a read error. The rearrangement joins TRBV7-3 to TRBJ1-1; 9 bases map to TRBD1. Germline V gene sequence: CDR1 SGHTA, CDR2 FQGTGA. The CDR3 length is 15 residues. The CDR3 reads CASSLTGGAGTEAFF. In DNA, the CDR3 is TGTGCCAGCAGCCTAACAGGGGGCGCGGGCACTGAAGCTTTCTTT.

The chain is built from TRBV6-6 and TRBJ1-6, with 9 bases aligning to TRBD1. The CDR3 extends over 14 amino acids. Germline CDR1 MNHNY, CDR2 SVGAGI (reference sequence). The trim removed 6 bases at V and 7 bases at J, leaving 4 bases unmatched. In nucleotides, the CDR3 is TGTGCCAGCAGGCCGGGACAGGGAAATTCACCCCTCCACTTT. Translation: CASRPGQGNSPLHF.

This chain uses TRBV14 with TRBJ2-1; tentatively, D is TRBD2 (6 bases). Germline V gene data show CDR1 as SGHDN and CDR2 as FVKESK. V gave up 4 bases and J gave up 1 base, with 14 bases separating them. This CDR3 region has 16 residues. The CDR3 region is CASSLRLGISYNEQFF. Here the CDR3 DNA reads TGTGCCAGCAGCCTCCGACTAGGGATATCCTACAATGAGCAGTTCTTC.

V and J are TRBV6-5 and TRBJ2-1; tentative D call: TRBD2 (7 bases). Trimming cost V 7 bases and J 9 bases, with 13 bases left between them. This CDR3 has 12 residues. CDR1 is MNHEY, CDR2 SVGAGI, per germline. The chain's CDR3 is CASNGRGSEQFF. The CDR3 bases are TGTGCCAGCAATGGGAGGGGGAGTGAGCAGTTCTTC.

The chain combines TRBV25-1 with TRBJ2-7, with D possibly TRBD1 on 5 matching bases. CDR3 length: 16 residues. The V end was cut by 6 bases, the J end by 4 bases, with 22 bases between. The germline V gene encodes CDR1 MGHDK and CDR2 SYGVNS. CDR3 region: CASSPGLVPATYEQYF. The CDR3 DNA follows: TGTGCCAGCAGCCCAGGGTTAGTCCCCGCGACTTACGAGCAGTACTTC.

The chain joins TRBV19 to TRBJ2-3; D is ambiguous. Germline loops: CDR1 LNHDA, CDR2 SQIVND (reference sequence). Trimming removed 8 bases from V and 6 bases from J, with 18 bases in between. This CDR3 has 14 residues. The CDR3 sequence: CASRSLLVEDTQYF. The CDR3 region has the DNA TGTGCCAGTCGTAGCCTCCTAGTAGAGGATACGCAGTATTTT.

The chain combines TRBV27 with TRBJ2-1, with 9 bases fitting TRBD2. CDR1 is MNHEY, CDR2 SMNVEV, per germline (reference sequence). The CDR3 extends over 14 amino acids. J gave up 3 bases and V 8 bases, and 5 bases lay outside the gene matches. The CDR3 sequence: CASGREGLYNEQFF. DNA of the CDR3: TGTGCCAGCGGGCGGGAGGGACTCTACAATGAGCAGTTCTTC.

The rearrangement links TRBV14 to TRBJ1-5, with 10 positions matching TRBD1. V was pared by 2 bases and J by 5 bases, with 6 bases of the junction left unmatched. Per germline, CDR1 SGHDN and CDR2 FVKESK. There are 16 residues in the CDR3. In nucleotides, the CDR3 is TGTGCCAGCAGCCAATCCCGGGACAGGGGATATCAGCCCCAGCATTTT. Translation gives CASSQSRDRGYQPQHF.

This clone showed up just once. V and J are TRBV6-4 and TRBJ2-1; 10 bases are shared with TRBD2. V lost 6 bases and J lost 9; bases outside the gene matches: 8. This CDR3 is built from 14 residues. Germline V gives CDR1 MRHNA, CDR2 SNTAGT. CDR3: CASRAGGPGGEQFF. In nucleotides, the CDR3 is TGTGCCAGCAGAGCGGGAGGGCCCGGTGGTGAGCAGTTCTTC.

This chain joins TRBV15 and TRBJ2-2; TRBD1 aligns across 10 bases. With V trimmed by 2 bases and J by 4 bases, 7 bases remained unmatched. CDR3 length: 17 residues. Germline assignment: CDR1 LNHNV and CDR2 YYDKDF (reference sequence). DNA for the CDR3: TGTGCCACCAGCAGAACCCCGGGACAGGGGACCACCGGGGAGCTGTTTTTT. Translation: CATSRTPGQGTTGELFF. Variable domain in full (rest from reference TRBV15 and TRBJ2-2): DAMVIQNPRYQVTQFGKPVTLSCSQTLNHNVMYWYQQKSSQAPKLLFHYYDKDFNNEADTPDNFQSRRPNTSFCFLDIRSPGLGDTAMYLCATSRTPGQGTTGELFFGEGSRLTVL.